Reported below is one T cell receptor beta chain. Antigen unknown. The germline V gene encodes CDR1 SEHNR and CDR2 FQNEAQ (reference sequence). CDR3 length: 16 amino acids. The ends lost 5 bases at V and 5 bases at J; junction bases unmatched: 11. The data stem from a study of OX40 agonist ivuxolimab in advanced cancers. Notes on the study in general: Determination of antigen specificity was not performed for the expanded peripheral T cells. CD8+ T cells showed, on average, more clonal expansion than CD4+ cells.

Assay: immunoSEQ multiplex PCR; the TCRdb copy retains only in-frame clones and omits some. This sample has 25,000 to 30,000 clones, with more than 75% found just once. The source material was CD4+ or CD8+ T cells sorted from blood, sampled in a trial of the OX40 agonist ivuxolimab. The rearrangement links TRBV7-9 to TRBJ2-5, with 10 bases lining up with TRBD1. This TCR derives from an adult with an advanced solid tumor such as melanoma, head and neck, liver or kidney cancer. CDR3 coding DNA: TGTGCCAGCAGCCCCGCCCGGGACAGGGGAAGGGAGACCCAGTACTTC. Translated: CASSPARDRGRETQYF.